These 10 T cell receptor beta chains share one sample of origin, sequenced in a study of blood T cell repertoires in COVID-19. Assay used: immunoSEQ multiplex PCR; TCRdb lists only in-frame clones, some missing. The table has approximately 440,000 clones, about 90% seen once. Sequencing was carried out using PBMCs or T cells enriched from blood (not recorded which). These receptors all stem from a man in his late teens or twenties who had recovered from COVID-19.

In this sample, this clone turned up a few times. CDR3 amino acids: CASSGGTGGGTEAFF. Written as DNA, the CDR3 is TGCGCCAGCAGCGGAGGGACAGGGGGCGGAACTGAAGCTTTCTTT. The chain combines TRBV5-1 with TRBJ1-1; 12 bases match TRBD1. After removal of 4 bases from V and 5 bases from J, the junction contained 6 bases not matched to a gene. Germline V gives CDR1 SGHRS, CDR2 YFSETQ. The CDR3 runs to 15 residues.

V is TRBV12-3 or TRBV12-4 and J is TRBJ1-3; 7 nucleotides align to TRBD1. The CDR3 is made up of 12 amino acids. The trim removed 10 bases at V and 4 bases at J, leaving 4 bases unmatched. The CDR3 nucleotides are TGTGCCACCGGGGACAGCGGAAACACCATATATTTT. It specifies CATGDSGNTIYF.

This clone was counted a single time. The genes are TRBV6-1 and TRBJ1-1; D perhaps matches TRBD1 (5 bases). The V gene's germline CDR1 is MNHNS and CDR2 SASEGT. The CDR3 loop spans 15 amino acids. V was clipped by 0 bases and J by 3 bases, with 11 bases between them. The CDR3 nucleotides read TGTGCCAGCAGTGAAGCCCGCGGGGGGTACACTGAAGCTTTCTTT. Residues: CASSEARGGYTEAFF.

The chain uses TRBV28 and TRBJ1-1; 12 bases map to TRBD1. The V segment lost 8 bases and the J segment 5 bases; nucleotides outside the gene matches: 6. The CDR3 contains 14 residues. The germline V gene encodes CDR1 MDHEN and CDR2 SYDVKM. The CDR3 loop is CASGDRGRWTEAFF. The DNA of the CDR3 is TGTGCCAGCGGGGACAGGGGGCGGTGGACTGAAGCTTTCTTT.

DNA for the CDR3: TGTGCCAGCAGCTTCGGACAGGGCCAGGGTAATTCACCCCTCCACTTT. Translated, it gives CASSFGQGQGNSPLHF. The gene calls are TRBV7-2 and TRBJ1-6, with 8 nucleotides matching TRBD1. The V gene's germline CDR1 is SGHTA and CDR2 FQGNSA. Unmatched junction bases numbered 7, after V lost 3 bases and J lost 6 bases. The CDR3 covers 16 residues.

The chain links TRBV24-1 to TRBJ2-5, with TRBD1 as a possible D gene (5 bases). The V and J ends lost 5 bases and 5 bases respectively, with 8 bases between them. The germline V gene has CDR1 KGHDR and CDR2 SFDVKD. CDR3 size: 12 residues. CDR3 residues: CATSAQGETQYF. CDR3 nucleotide sequence: TGTGCCACCAGTGCGCAGGGCGAGACCCAGTACTTC.

The chain links TRBV20-1 to TRBJ2-3; D perhaps matches TRBD2 (6 bases). V was trimmed by 4 bases and J by 11 bases, leaving 10 bases between them. This CDR3 region has 10 residues. The germline V gene encodes CDR1 DFQATT and CDR2 SNEGSKA (reference sequence). The CDR3 is CSATAGRQYF. The CDR3 DNA is TGCAGTGCTACTGCCGGGAGGCAGTATTTT.

V gene TRBV19 combines with J gene TRBJ1-4; the D is unclear. The CDR3 is 14 amino acids. The V and J ends lost 5 bases and 7 bases respectively, with 14 bases between them. The germline CDR1 and CDR2 sequences are LNHDA and SQIVND (reference sequence). The CDR3 protein is CASSSPRRTEKLFF. CDR3 nucleotide sequence: TGTGCCAGTAGTTCCCCCCGGAGGACTGAAAAACTGTTTTTT.

The chain links TRBV27 to TRBJ1-1; D not certain. V lost 2 bases to trimming and J lost 0 bases, with 13 bases between them. Germline V lookup: CDR1 MNHEY, CDR2 SMNVEV (reference sequence). The length of the CDR3 is 16 residues. Written as DNA, the CDR3 is TGTGCCAGCAGTTTAGACCTTAGGAGACTGAACACTGAAGCTTTCTTT. This codes for CASSLDLRRLNTEAFF.

This clone was seen more than once but under ten times. The chain carries TRBV4-1 and TRBJ2-7, with 9 bases fitting TRBD1. The CDR3 is made up of 15 amino acids. The trim removed 4 bases at V and 12 bases at J, leaving 16 bases unmatched. The germline CDR1 and CDR2 sequences are MGHRA and YSYEKL. CDR3 residues: CASSRETGGNPIRYF. CDR3 nucleotide sequence: TGCGCCAGCAGCCGGGAGACAGGGGGAAACCCTATTCGGTACTTC.